This T cell receptor beta chain was profiled in a study of blood T cell repertoires in COVID-19. Study details: Material from acute and convalescent COVID-19 was sourced from the United States, Italy and Spain. From T cells, B-cell-depleted T cells, or PBMCs came the material, which was cDNA or gDNA.

As handled by the study authors: The assay estimated nucleated cells by amplifying reference gene primers. Using immunoSEQ multiplex PCR, the repertoire was profiled, and TCRdb retains in-frame clones only, with some absent. The DNA gave D and trimming, while V, J and clone size come from that table. This table has 500,000 to 600,000 clones, around 90% appearing once. The receptor comes from a woman in her forties or fifties with COVID-19, enrolled during active disease. The specimen was peripheral blood.

CDR3 nucleotide sequence: TGTGCCAGCACCCTCGGGGGGATGATCTCTGGGGCCAACGTCCTGACTTTC. Protein sequence: CASTLGGMISGANVLTF. The gene calls are TRBV5-4 and TRBJ2-6, with TRBD2 matching 7 bases. V dropped 6 bases and J dropped 0; count of bases not matched to a gene: 9. The V gene's germline CDR1 is SGHNT and CDR2 YYREEE (reference sequence). The CDR3 is made up of 17 amino acids.